This is a list of T cell receptor beta chains from one sample in a study of shared clonotypes between healthy human individuals. The table came from immunoSEQ multiplex PCR; TCRdb's copy has only in-frame clones and leaves some out. The sample has 900,000 to 1,200,000 clones, 78% seen once. Specimen: memory CD4+ T cells from PBMCs. These receptors were collected from a man aged 18 to 30 in good health. Some clones in this sample may be carry-over from other donors' samples. Both conserved end residues are part of each CDR3. D genes are given only for firm matches. Some rows have no size entry. The others give once, few or many, or a class for an expanded clone.

size | J | V | D | DNA | CDR3
. | TRBJ2-1 | TRBV7-6 | TRBD2 | TGTGCCAGCAGCTCGACTAGCGGACATTACAATGAGCAGTTCTTC | CASSSTSGHYNEQFF
. | TRBJ2-5 | TRBV7-3 | . | TGTGCCAGCAGCCCAATCGCAGGGGCACGAGAGACCCAGTACTTC | CASSPIAGARETQYF
few | TRBJ1-2 | TRBV25-1 | TRBD1 | TGTGCCAGCAGTGAAATGTCAGGGGGTAATGGCTACACCTTC | CASSEMSGGNGYTF
. | TRBJ2-5 | TRBV5-1 | . | TGCGCCAGCAGCTCCTCAGGCGCCTGGGAGACCCAGTACTTC | CASSSSGAWETQYF
. | TRBJ2-6 | TRBV13 | . | TGTGCCAGCAGCTTCCGTATCTCTGGGGCCAACGTCCTGACTTTC | CASSFRISGANVLTF
. | TRBJ2-3 | TRBV5-1 | TRBD2 | TGCGCCAGCAGCTTCGGACTAGTCCAAGATACGCAGTATTTT | CASSFGLVQDTQYF
. | TRBJ2-7 | TRBV29-1 | . | TGCAGCGTTGTGAGAGGGTACGAGCAGTACTTC | CSVVRGYEQYF
. | TRBJ1-5 | TRBV28 | . | TGTGCCAGCAGCCCTTATGGGGGGCCCCAGCATTTT | CASSPYGGPQHF
. | TRBJ1-2 | TRBV18 | TRBD1 | TGTGCCAGCTCACCAGACAGGGGGTCAGTCGGTGGCGGCTACACCTTC | CASSPDRGSVGGGYTF
. | TRBJ2-7 | TRBV6-1 | . | TGTGCCAGCAGTGAATTGATGTACGAGCAGTACTTC | CASSELMYEQYF
many | TRBJ1-2 | TRBV9 | . | TGTGCCAGCAACGAGCAGGGAAGCGGCTATGGCTACACCTTC | CASNEQGSGYGYTF
once | TRBJ1-1 | TRBV27 | . | TGTGCCAGCAGTTTAAATCCCCGTGGTTCAGGTACTGAAGCTTTCTTT | CASSLNPRGSGTEAFF
once | TRBJ1-2 | TRBV10-3 | TRBD1 | TGTGCCATCAGTGACCAGGGGGGCTATGGCTACACCTTC | CAISDQGGYGYTF
. | TRBJ2-2 | TRBV5-6 | TRBD2 | TGTGTCAGCGGGGGACGAACTACCGGGACCGGGGAGCTGTTTTTT | CVSGGRTTGTGELFF
. | TRBJ2-5 | TRBV5-1 | TRBD2 | TGCGCCAGCAGCCTAGCCGGGACTAGCGGAGAGACCCAGTACTTC | CASSLAGTSGETQYF
. | TRBJ1-5 | TRBV19 | . | TGTGCCAGTAGTATTCGACCGGTCAATCAGCCCCAGCATTTT | CASSIRPVNQPQHF
few | TRBJ2-1 | TRBV5-1 | TRBD1 | TGCGCCAGCACCCCCGGGACAGGCCCCTACAATGAGCAGTTCTTC | CASTPGTGPYNEQFF
. | TRBJ2-3 | TRBV28 | TRBD1 | TGTGCCAGCAGTGCTCCGGGGACAGCTAGCACAGATACGCAGTATTTT | CASSAPGTASTDTQYF
. | TRBJ2-7 | TRBV6-5 | . | TGTGCCAGCAGTTTTTTGGACCCCTACGAGCAGTACTTC | CASSFLDPYEQYF
. | TRBJ2-5 | TRBV5-1 | . | TGCGCCAGCAGCTTAGGCGCCCAAGAGACCCAGTACTTC | CASSLGAQETQYF
. | TRBJ2-7 | TRBV11-3 | . | TGTGCCAGCAGCTTGCAGGGGTATGAGCAGTACTTC | CASSLQGYEQYF
. | TRBJ2-3 | TRBV11-2 | . | TGTGCCAGCAGCCCCGTGCCCCCAACACAGTATTTT | CASSPVPPTQYF
. | TRBJ2-2 | TRBV6-5 | TRBD1 | TGTGCCAGCAGAAGCGGGACAGGGGCTAACGGGGAGCTGTTTTTT | CASRSGTGANGELFF
. | TRBJ1-5 | TRBV5-1 | . | TGCGCCAGCAGCTTGAATACAGGTGAGCAGCCCCAGCATTTT | CASSLNTGEQPQHF
. | TRBJ2-5 | TRBV7-2 | . | TGTGCCAGCAGCAAGTGGTCAGAGACCCAGTACTTC | CASSKWSETQYF
. | TRBJ2-3 | TRBV2 | . | TGTGCCAGGGCTCGGTCAGGGAGGATTGATACGCAGTATTTT | CARARSGRIDTQYF
few | TRBJ2-3 | TRBV7-2 | . | TGTGCCAGCAGCTTAGCCCCAGGTAGCACAGATACGCAGTATTTT | CASSLAPGSTDTQYF
. | TRBJ1-4 | TRBV5-6 | TRBD1 | TGTGCCAGCAGTCTTACAGGGGCAACTAATGAAAAACTGTTTTTT | CASSLTGATNEKLFF
few | TRBJ1-1 | TRBV2 | . | TGTGCCAGCAGTGAATCTGTAAACACTGAAGCTTTCTTT | CASSESVNTEAFF
. | TRBJ1-2 | TRBV6-5 | . | TGTGCCAGCAGTTACGAGGGCCATGGCTACACCTTC | CASSYEGHGYTF
. | TRBJ1-4 | TRBV6-6 | . | TGTGCCAGCAGTTACGGGGGGGCAGGGGAAAAACTGTTTTTT | CASSYGGAGEKLFF
. | TRBJ2-7 | TRBV13 | . | TGTGCCAGCAGCTTAGCCGGCGGGGGCCCGGACAGGAAATTTTTC | CASSLAGGGPDRKFF
. | TRBJ1-2 | TRBV7-9 | TRBD1 | TGTGCCAGCAGCCCGGGACAGGAAGTCGGTGGCTACACCTTC | CASSPGQEVGGYTF
once | TRBJ2-3 | TRBV7-6 | TRBD2 | TGTGCCAGCAGCTTACTGGCGGGAGTTACAGATACGCAGTATTTT | CASSLLAGVTDTQYF
. | TRBJ2-5 | TRBV7-6 | . | TGTGCCAGCAGTTTCCCCCAAGAGACCCAGTACTTC | CASSFPQETQYF
. | TRBJ1-2 | TRBV5-5 | . | TGTGCCAGCAGCTCCCAGGATTCTGGCTACACCTTC | CASSSQDSGYTF
. | TRBJ1-1 | TRBV28 | . | TGTGCCAGCAGTGGATACTACCGGGACAAATTTATGAACACTGAAGCTTTCTTT | CASSGYYRDKFMNTEAFF
. | TRBJ2-5 | TRBV2 | TRBD2 | TGTGCCAGCAGTGAGGGTCTAGCGGTTGAGACCCAGTACTTC | CASSEGLAVETQYF
. | TRBJ2-2 | TRBV5-6 | TRBD1 | TGTGCCAGCAGCTGGGTGTCGGGACAGGGCGGGGAGCTGTTTTTT | CASSWVSGQGGELFF
few | TRBJ2-1 | TRBV7-9 | . | TGTGCCAGCAGCTTAAGCGAGAATGAGCAGTTCTTC | CASSLSENEQFF
. | TRBJ2-7 | TRBV4-2 | . | TGTGCCAGCAGCCATCCCGACCCTGCGCACGAGCAGTACTTC | CASSHPDPAHEQYF
once | TRBJ1-2 | TRBV28 | . | TGTGCCAGCAGCGTGAGGGATGTCTACACCTTC | CASSVRDVYTF
. | TRBJ2-7 | TRBV5-4 | TRBD1 | TGTGCCAGCAGCTTGGCCGCGACAGGGAGTTACGAGCAGTACTTC | CASSLAATGSYEQYF
. | TRBJ2-5 | TRBV2 | TRBD1 | TGTGCCAGCAGTGATATGGGACAGTACCAAGAGACCCAGTACTTC | CASSDMGQYQETQYF
. | TRBJ1-1 | TRBV6-1 | . | TGTGCCAGCAGTCAGTGGATCGTCGGAGACACTGAAGCTTTCTTT | CASSQWIVGDTEAFF
. | TRBJ2-1 | TRBV21-1 | . | TGTGCCAGCAGCAAAGTGGGGTCGTCTCAGGGGGGCAATGAGCAGTTCTTC | CASSKVGSSQGGNEQFF
. | TRBJ2-7 | TRBV2 | . | TGTGCCAGCAGGGGGGACCATGCCTCCGAGCAGTACTTC | CASRGDHASEQYF
. | TRBJ2-3 | TRBV5-1 | . | TGCGCCAGCAGCCTGGACGCAGGGTTTTTCACAGATACGCAGTATTTT | CASSLDAGFFTDTQYF
. | TRBJ1-3 | TRBV9 | . | TGTGCCAGCAGCGTAGGCGAGGCCTACACCATATATTTT | CASSVGEAYTIYF
. | TRBJ2-5 | TRBV9 | . | TGTGCCAGCAGCGTAGTGGGGACGGGGGTGGAGACCCAGTACTTC | CASSVVGTGVETQYF
. | TRBJ2-2 | TRBV27 | . | TGTGCCAGCAGGTACTCCCCCAACACCGGGGAGCTGTTTTTT | CASRYSPNTGELFF
. | TRBJ1-2 | TRBV10-3 | . | TGTGCCATCAGTGAGGCAAACCGGGACGGTGGCTACACCTTC | CAISEANRDGGYTF
. | TRBJ2-1 | TRBV11-2 | TRBD2 | TGTGCCAGCAGCTTCATCGCGGGAGGGCCTAATGAGCAGTTCTTC | CASSFIAGGPNEQFF
. | TRBJ2-4 | TRBV15 | . | TGTGCCACCAGCAGATTGGGACGTGGAGACATTCAGTACTTC | CATSRLGRGDIQYF
. | TRBJ2-4 | TRBV28 | . | TGTGCCAGCAGCACCGCAGGGCCGGCCAAAAACATTCAGTACTTC | CASSTAGPAKNIQYF